This T cell receptor (beta chain) was captured by sequencing in a study of human T cells and chemical hapten exposure. Overall study: The sensitizer, 2% DPC, was used on 2 cm by 2 cm of upper inner arm skin.

Time point meaning: patch test 3, about 24 weeks after DPC sensitization. Treatment defined: therapeutic diphenylcyclopropenone sensitization with weekly scalp DPC. Unique molecular identifiers were linked by the library to individual cDNA molecules. TCRdb reanalysed the RACE reads using MiXCR and keeps one entry per CDR3 protein. The table lists some 89,000 distinct CDR3 sequences, 25% to 35% of them singletons. Turning to this clonotype: Its antigen is currently unknown.

With V trimmed by 3 bases and J by 3 bases, 4 bases remained unmatched. The CDR3 has 15 amino acids. Findings and limits, study-wide: DPC sensitization left the count of TCRs above 1 in 1000 unchanged.

Sequencing used whole blood, obtained in connection with sensitization to the hapten diphenylcyclopropenone (DPC). V is TRBV12-3 or TRBV12-4 and J is TRBJ1-5, with TRBD1 identical over 8 bases. The clonotype originates from a middle-aged man with alopecia areata. Some clones in this sample may be carry-over from other donors' samples. In DNA, the CDR3 is TGTGCCAGCAGTTTCCGGACAGGGTTCAATCAGCCCCAGCATTTT. Translating it yields CASSFRTGFNQPQHF.